This T cell receptor beta chain came from a study of cytomegalovirus exposure and HLA in healthy donors. Study findings and constraints: It was reportedly the case that the classifier diagnosed cytomegalovirus status with high specificity and sensitivity. The tendency of first-cohort TCR clusters to co-occur in the 120 validation repertoires was the finding of a later analysis. Across donors, most TCRs were seen rarely, yet some public ones were widespread.

Sequenced by immunoSEQ multiplex PCR; TCRdb stores in-frame clones only, minus some. The sample consists of 57,000 or so clones, about 96% of them appearing once. CDR1 is SGHDN, CDR2 FVKESK, per germline. V was clipped by 3 bases and J by 6 bases, with 8 bases between them. The CDR3 has 13 amino acids. As to this clone: Antigen specificity is unknown.

Among the roughly 120 subjects of the validation cohort, separate from the roughly 650-subject first cohort, were the donors. What was sequenced was PBMCs. The sequence was collected from a man aged 18 to 29 in good health and CMV-seronegative. The chain is built from TRBV14 and TRBJ2-2; no clear D gene. CDR3 bases: TGTGCCAGCAGCCATTTGGGCCCCGGGGAGCTGTTTTTT. Its translation is CASSHLGPGELFF.